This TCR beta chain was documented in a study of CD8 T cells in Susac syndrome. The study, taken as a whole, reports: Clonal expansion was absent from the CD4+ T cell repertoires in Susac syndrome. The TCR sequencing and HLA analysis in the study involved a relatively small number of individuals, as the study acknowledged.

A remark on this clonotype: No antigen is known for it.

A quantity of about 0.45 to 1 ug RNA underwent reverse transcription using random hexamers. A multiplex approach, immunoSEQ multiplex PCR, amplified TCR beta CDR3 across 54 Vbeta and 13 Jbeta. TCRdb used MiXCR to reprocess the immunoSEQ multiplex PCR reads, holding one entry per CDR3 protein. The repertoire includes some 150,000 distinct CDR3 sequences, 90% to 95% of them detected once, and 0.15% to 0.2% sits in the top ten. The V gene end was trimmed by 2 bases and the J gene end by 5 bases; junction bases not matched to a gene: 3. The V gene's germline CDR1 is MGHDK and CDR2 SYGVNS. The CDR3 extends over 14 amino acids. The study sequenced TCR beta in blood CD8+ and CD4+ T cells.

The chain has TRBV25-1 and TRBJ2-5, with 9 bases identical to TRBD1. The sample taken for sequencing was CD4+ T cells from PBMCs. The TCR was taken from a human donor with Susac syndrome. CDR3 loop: CASSEGTGYETQYF. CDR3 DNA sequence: TGTGCCAGCAGTGAAGGGACAGGGTATGAGACCCAGTACTTC.